This passage covers 11 T cell receptor beta chains from one sample sequenced in a study of T cell clones after liver transplantation. Using immunoSEQ multiplex PCR, the repertoire was profiled, and TCRdb retains in-frame clones only, with some absent. The repertoire includes tens of thousands of clones, about 70% of them detected once, and around 2.8% sits in the top ten. Sequenced material: CD4+ T cells from blood, taken at the roughly 15-month timepoint. The receptors stem from a human patient who received a liver transplant. Some T cells may be supplied by the graft donor.

The chain carries TRBV2 and TRBJ2-7; TRBD1 agrees at 7 bases. This CDR3 has 12 amino acids. The junction had 2 bases not matched to a gene; V was cut back by 6 bases and J by 3 bases. The germline V gene encodes CDR1 SNHLY and CDR2 FYNNEI. The chain's CDR3 is CASSRTGYEQYV. The CDR3 region has the DNA TGTGCCAGCAGCCGGACAGGCTACGAGCAGTACGTC.

V usage is TRBV18 and J usage is TRBJ2-6; 11 positions agree with TRBD1. This CDR3 is 17 amino acids long. J gave up 0 bases and V 6 bases, and 4 bases lay outside the gene matches. Germline CDR1 is KGHSH and CDR2 is LQKENI. The CDR3 DNA follows: TGTGCCAGCTCTTCCGGGACAGGGGGCTCTGGGGCCAACGTCCTGACTTTC. Its protein is CASSSGTGGSGANVLTF.

This chain joins TRBV5-4 and TRBJ2-5, with TRBD1 identical over 7 bases. The CDR3 extends over 14 amino acids. V gave up 4 bases and J gave up 3 bases; unmatched junction bases: 6. CDR1 is SGHNT, CDR2 YYREEE, per germline (reference sequence). Written as DNA, the CDR3 is TGTGCCAGCAGCCCCCGGGACAGCGAAGAGACCCAGTACTTC. Encoded protein: CASSPRDSEETQYF.

The chain uses TRBV6-1 and TRBJ2-1, with D tentatively TRBD2 (5 bases). CDR1 is MNHNS, CDR2 SASEGT, per germline. The CDR3 is 12 residues long. V shed 9 bases and J shed 8 bases, with 14 bases lying between them. CDR3 amino acids: CASAAVSHEQFF. Written as DNA, the CDR3 is TGTGCCAGTGCAGCGGTGAGCCATGAGCAGTTCTTC.

The V and J genes are TRBV6-1 and TRBJ1-1; unclear D gene. The CDR3 contains 14 residues. Germline CDR1 is MNHNS and CDR2 is SASEGT. Trimming took 3 bases from V and 4 from J, leaving 12 bases between them. The CDR3 bases are TGTGCCAGCAGTGACCCTGGAAAGAGCACTGAAGCTTTCTTT. Its protein product is CASSDPGKSTEAFF.

The gene calls are TRBV7-8 and TRBJ1-6; the D is unclear. The ends were cut back, 1 base at V and 9 bases at J, with 10 bases in the middle. Germline V CDR1 and CDR2: SGHVS, FQNEAQ. CDR3 size: 14 residues. The CDR3 spells CASSLDTTGSPLHF. The CDR3 nucleotides read TGTGCCAGCAGCTTAGACACGACGGGTTCACCCCTCCACTTT.

Only a few counts were recorded for this clone. CDR3: CASSLGEDEQYV. The CDR3 region has the DNA TGTGCCAGCAGTCTGGGGGAGGACGAGCAGTACGTC. This chain joins TRBV27 and TRBJ2-7; tentatively, D is TRBD2 (6 bases). This CDR3 spans 12 amino acids. The germline V gene has CDR1 MNHEY and CDR2 SMNVEV (reference sequence). Trimming took off 5 bases at V and 5 bases at J, with 10 bases between the two ends.

This sequence joins TRBV6-6 and TRBJ1-4; D is undetermined. CDR1 is MNHNY, CDR2 SVGAGI, per germline (reference sequence). The CDR3 has 14 residues. V was cut by 6 bases and J by 4 bases, with 12 bases left in between. CDR3 coding DNA: TGTGCCAGCAGACGCGCGAGTTATAATGAAAAACTGTTTTTT. Amino acids: CASRRASYNEKLFF.

There are a few counts of this clone. This chain's CDR3 is CASSEMGLAGFTYNEQFF. CDR3 in DNA: TGTGCCAGCAGCGAGATGGGACTAGCGGGGTTCACCTACAATGAGCAGTTCTTC. The genes are TRBV5-8 and TRBJ2-1; TRBD2 matches at 13 bases. CDR3 length equals 18 residues. V lost 4 bases, J lost 2 bases, and 9 bases stayed unmatched. Germline loops: CDR1 SGHTS, CDR2 YDEGEE.

This clone turned up a few times. The rearrangement uses TRBV5-6 and TRBJ2-2, with 10 bases aligning to TRBD2. The CDR3 runs to 18 residues. CDR1 SGHDT and CDR2 YYEEEE come from the germline V gene. The trim removed 3 bases at V and 3 bases at J, leaving 11 bases unmatched. Written as DNA, the CDR3 is TGTGCCAGCAGCTCGACCGTCGGACTAGCGGAGGACACCGGGGAGCTGTTTTTT. Translation gives CASSSTVGLAEDTGELFF.

The chain carries TRBV7-6 and TRBJ1-5, with D possibly TRBD1 on 5 matching bases. V lost 5 bases, J lost 7 bases, and 27 bases lay in between. The CDR3 runs 18 residues. The V gene's germline CDR1 is SGHVS and CDR2 FNYEAQ. CDR3 region: CASSPPGYSTGVRQPQHF. CDR3 DNA: TGTGCCAGCAGCCCCCCGGGGTATTCCACAGGCGTTCGGCAGCCCCAGCATTTT.